The rows below give T cell receptor beta chains drawn from one sample of a study of cytomegalovirus exposure and HLA in healthy donors. The assay was immunoSEQ multiplex PCR, and TCRdb's table has in-frame clones only and misses some. The sample contains more than 70,000 clones, 77% of which appear only once. The sequenced material came from PBMCs. The receptor source for this set is a man between 45 and 60 years old in good health and CMV-seropositive. Each CDR3 is given with its conserved first and last residue. D genes are given only for firm matches. Size tells how often a clone was seen (once, few, many) or the class of an expanded clone, and some rows leave it out.

J	D	V	size	CDR3	DNA
TRBJ2-2	-	TRBV5-1	-	CASSFNGENTGELFF	TGCGCCAGCAGCTTTAACGGAGAGAACACCGGGGAGCTGTTTTTT
TRBJ2-7	-	TRBV10-1	-	CASSETSYEQYF	TGCGCCAGCAGTGAGACATCCTACGAGCAGTACTTC
TRBJ2-7	TRBD1	TRBV11-3	-	CASSLVGTGPSYEQYF	TGTGCCAGCAGCTTAGTCGGGACAGGGCCCTCCTACGAGCAGTACTTC
TRBJ1-1	TRBD1	TRBV6-5	few	CASRHGTDTEAFF	TGTGCCAGCAGACACGGGACAGACACTGAAGCTTTCTTT
TRBJ1-5	-	TRBV19	few	CASSISVSNQPQHF	TGTGCCAGTAGTATTTCAGTTAGCAATCAGCCCCAGCATTTT
TRBJ2-1	TRBD1	TRBV7-3	-	CASSLMGQGAREQFF	TGTGCCAGCAGCTTAATGGGACAGGGGGCACGGGAGCAGTTCTTC
TRBJ2-3	-	TRBV13	-	CASSQTGASATDTQYF	TGTGCCAGCAGCCAAACCGGGGCTAGCGCAACAGATACGCAGTATTTT
TRBJ2-2	TRBD2	TRBV19	-	CASSTGGPRTGELFF	TGTGCCAGTAGTACGGGGGGGCCGAGGACCGGGGAGCTGTTTTTT
TRBJ1-3	-	TRBV2	-	CASSQTDSGDTIYF	TGTGCCAGCAGTCAGACCGACTCTGGAGACACCATATATTTT
TRBJ2-1	TRBD2	TRBV7-9	-	CASSLARGGYRNEQFF	TGTGCCAGCAGCTTAGCTCGGGGGGGCTACCGGAATGAGCAGTTCTTC
TRBJ2-5	TRBD2	TRBV30	-	CAWSALAGGQETQYF	TGTGCCTGGAGTGCCCTAGCGGGAGGGCAAGAGACCCAGTACTTC
TRBJ2-1	-	TRBV9	few	CASSPQGSNEQFF	TGTGCCAGCAGCCCTCAGGGTTCCAATGAGCAGTTCTTC
TRBJ1-5	-	TRBV6-1	once	CASSVLLAQPQHF	TGTGCCAGCAGTGTTTTGTTAGCTCAGCCCCAGCATTTT
TRBJ2-2	-	TRBV20-1	-	CSASRIGELFF	TGCAGTGCATCGAGGATCGGGGAGCTGTTTTTT
TRBJ2-7	TRBD2	TRBV4-3	-	CASSQDIAGLYEQYF	TGCGCCAGCAGCCAAGATATAGCGGGACTCTACGAGCAGTACTTC
TRBJ1-1	-	TRBV7-2	-	CASSLDGGAEAFF	TGTGCCAGCAGCTTAGACGGGGGAGCTGAAGCTTTCTTT
TRBJ2-3	-	TRBV5-1	few	CASSLGQTFTDTQYF	TGCGCCAGCAGCTTGGGACAAACCTTCACAGATACGCAGTATTTT
TRBJ1-1	-	TRBV19	-	CASVLQGWTEAFF	TGTGCCAGTGTCCTCCAGGGTTGGACTGAAGCTTTCTTT
TRBJ2-3	-	TRBV14	-	CASSQDRTYNTDTQYF	TGTGCCAGCAGCCAAGATAGGACTTACAACACAGATACGCAGTATTTT
TRBJ2-1	-	TRBV27	-	CASSLGPGSYNEQFF	TGTGCCAGCAGTTTAGGGCCCGGCAGCTACAATGAGCAGTTCTTC
TRBJ2-7	TRBD2	TRBV5-1	-	CASSLDMSGRASQAYF	TGCGCCAGCAGCTTGGATATGAGCGGGAGGGCATCTCAAGCTTACTTC
TRBJ2-5	TRBD2	TRBV19	-	CASSPGTSGTETQYF	TGTGCCAGTAGTCCCGGGACTAGCGGGACTGAGACCCAGTACTTC
TRBJ2-5	TRBD2	TRBV27	-	CASSTLREEETQYF	TGTGCCAGCAGTACTTTGCGGGAGGAAGAGACCCAGTACTTC
TRBJ2-1	-	TRBV5-8	-	CASSLALVVSGALYNEQFF	TGTGCCAGCAGCTTGGCCCTCGTTGTTAGCGGAGCCCTCTACAATGAGCAGTTCTTC
TRBJ2-1	TRBD2	TRBV19	-	CASSIDHSGGREQFF	TGTGCCAGTAGTATAGATCACAGCGGGGGTCGGGAGCAGTTCTTC
TRBJ2-4	-	TRBV12-2	-	CASRRGQENLKLAKNSQYF	TGTGCAAGTCGCCGGGGACAGGAGAATTTGAAACTAGCCAAAAACAGTCAGTACTTC